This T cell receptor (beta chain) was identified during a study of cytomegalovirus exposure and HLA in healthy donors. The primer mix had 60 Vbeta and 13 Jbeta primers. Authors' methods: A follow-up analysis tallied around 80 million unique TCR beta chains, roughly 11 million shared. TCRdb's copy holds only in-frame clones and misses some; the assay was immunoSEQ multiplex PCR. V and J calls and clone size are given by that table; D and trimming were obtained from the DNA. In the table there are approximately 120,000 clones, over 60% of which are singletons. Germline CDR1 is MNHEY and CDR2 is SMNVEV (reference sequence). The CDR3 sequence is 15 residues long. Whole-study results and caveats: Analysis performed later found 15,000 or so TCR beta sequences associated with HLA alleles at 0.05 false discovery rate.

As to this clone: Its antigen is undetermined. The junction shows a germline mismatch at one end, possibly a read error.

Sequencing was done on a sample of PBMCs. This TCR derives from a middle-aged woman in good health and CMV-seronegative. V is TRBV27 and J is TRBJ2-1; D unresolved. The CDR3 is CASSFNPGSFNEQFF. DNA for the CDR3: TGTGCCAGCAGTTTTAATCCCGGGTCCTTCAATGAGCAGTTCTTC.